The entry below gives a single T cell receptor beta chain sequence along with its context. This clonotype has just a few counts. Its cognate antigen has yet to be identified. Base qualities are missing; no much larger clone stands one base away. The library was made by 5' RACE. Sequencing took place on an Illumina HiSeq 2500. A second PCR of roughly 6 to 12 cycles was performed with a sample-barcoded 5' primer and a J-beta primer mix. Each TCR beta cDNA molecule received a unique molecular identifier from a template-switch 5' adaptor carrying 12 random nucleotides. Each sample yielded at least 2.5 million CDR3-containing paired-end reads. First-strand cDNA was synthesized from all RNA with the Mint cDNA synthesis kit, primed by a TRBC-specific oligonucleotide. Following uracil-DNA glycosylase treatment, a first 18-cycle PCR with universal primers M1SS and BC2_uni_R was performed on all cDNA. As for how the authors treated the data: Each sample was normalized by randomly selecting 1 million high-quality reads, each carrying a distinct molecular identifier. Instead of being binned into consensus sequences, reads with shared molecular identifiers were discarded. MiTCR, run with a Q25 quality threshold and the strictest error-elimination algorithm, handled CDR3 identification, clonotype clustering and error correction. A nonparametric unseen species model using Euler transformation provided a lower-bound estimate of total TCR beta diversity. The public reads were run again by TCRdb, first through fastp at Q25 and then through MiXCR, and only productive beta chains were kept. One record per CDR3 amino acid sequence lists the most common genes and DNA. The V and J calls reflect TCRdb's pipeline rather than the authors' work. Within this sample are 1.5 million to 2 million distinct CDR3 sequences, with around half of them counted one time only. Over 2% of the sample belongs to the ten largest clones.

Donors were 30 to 45 systemically healthy Caucasian individuals from Russia aged roughly 6 to 90 years. About 9.8 milliliters of peripheral blood were drawn from each donor into EDTA-treated Vacutainer tubes. Ficoll-Paque density-gradient centrifugation was used to isolate PBMCs, with at least 6.5 million per sample. Total RNA, at least 6 micrograms per sample, was extracted from PBMCs with Trizol reagent. The percentages of naive CD45RAhigh/CD27high T cells were determined by flow cytometry on a PBMC aliquot from every donor. The data are from a study of blood T cells in healthy people across ages (dated by TCRdb to between 2014 and 2017). Looking at the study overall: In model experiments, template switching captured about one uniquely barcoded TCR beta cDNA molecule for every two T cells. Age-related changes in TCR beta repertoire diversity were measured in the study by deep sequencing normalized with unique cDNA molecular identifiers. Donors were grouped into four age groups: young (average approximately 16 years), middle-aged (around 39), aged (around 60) and long-lived (around 80). Two additional independent replicas of 1 million unique cDNA reads from the same blood draw were analyzed for two donors (one aged 18 to 29 and one aged 80 or older). To avoid experimental bias, donors of different ages were spread randomly across the sequencing lanes.

Between the V and J ends, shortened by 1 base and 3 bases respectively, the junction contains 22 bases. Looking up the germline V gene yields CDR1 SQVTM and CDR2 ANQGSEA. The CDR3 has 17 amino acids, counting the end cysteine and phenylalanine. The entry retains the CDR3 DNA only, 51 bases that are in frame from base 1. The paper's findings and limits, for the study overall: Donor CMV infection status was unknown, potentially confounding age-related changes in expanded clonotypes. As age increased, observed TCR beta diversity per million T cells dropped in a roughly linear way, and a significant reduction was already evident by age roughly 40. Estimates of total diversity from one million sequenced T cells were regarded as lower bounds and underestimates. Compared with the aged group, the long-lived group had more naive CD4+ T cells, fewer expanded clones and increased TCR diversity, suggesting age selection. Since profiling was done on bulk unsorted PBMCs, naive and antigen-experienced compartments could not be conclusively compared. A strong correlation was found between observed TCR beta diversity and the percentage of naive T cells measured by flow cytometry.

Recombination linked TRBV29-1 to TRBJ2-7; the D gene is perhaps TRBD1, from 8 matching bases. The TCR originated in a woman aged 40 to 50 in good health. Source material: blood. The DNA sequence reads TGCAGCGTTGAAGGGCGTCGAGGGGGGGGACAGGACTACGAGCAGTACTTC. The encoded protein is CSVEGRRGGGQDYEQYF.